This T cell receptor beta chain was identified during a study of OX40 agonist ivuxolimab in advanced cancers. The CDR3 has 13 residues. The germline V gene encodes CDR1 LNHDA and CDR2 SQIVND (reference sequence). V was trimmed by 5 bases and J by 3 bases, leaving 9 bases between them. This table comes from immunoSEQ multiplex PCR, and its TCRdb copy is limited to in-frame clones, with some not included. The profile shows about 16,000 clones, 80% to 90% of them singletons. The TCR comes from an adult with an advanced solid tumor such as melanoma, head and neck, liver or kidney cancer. The sample consisted of CD4+ or CD8+ T cells sorted from blood, taken in a trial of the OX40 agonist ivuxolimab. The V gene is TRBV19, the J gene TRBJ2-3, with D possibly being TRBD1 (5 bases). In DNA, the CDR3 is TGTGCCAGTAGTCCCCAGGGAACAGATACGCAGTATTTT. Translation: CASSPQGTDTQYF.